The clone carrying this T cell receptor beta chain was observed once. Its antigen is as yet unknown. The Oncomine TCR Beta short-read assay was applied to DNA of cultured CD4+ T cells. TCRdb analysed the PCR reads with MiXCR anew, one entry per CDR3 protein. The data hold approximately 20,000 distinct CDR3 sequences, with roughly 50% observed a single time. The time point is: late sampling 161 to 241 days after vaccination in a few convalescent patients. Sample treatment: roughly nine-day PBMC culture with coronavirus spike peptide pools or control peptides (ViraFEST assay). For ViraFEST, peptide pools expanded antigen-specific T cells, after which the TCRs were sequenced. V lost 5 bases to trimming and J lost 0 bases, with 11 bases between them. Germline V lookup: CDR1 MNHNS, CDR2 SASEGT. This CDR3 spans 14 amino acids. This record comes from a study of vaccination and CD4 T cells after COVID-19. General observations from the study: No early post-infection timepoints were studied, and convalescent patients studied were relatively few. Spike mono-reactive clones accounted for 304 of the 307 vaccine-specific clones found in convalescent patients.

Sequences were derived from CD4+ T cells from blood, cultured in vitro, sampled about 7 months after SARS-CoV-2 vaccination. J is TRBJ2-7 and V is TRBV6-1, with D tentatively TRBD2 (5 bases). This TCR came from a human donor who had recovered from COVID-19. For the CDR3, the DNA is TGTGCCAGCAGTCCCCGGAGGAACTCCTACGAGCAGTACTTC. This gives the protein CASSPRRNSYEQYF.